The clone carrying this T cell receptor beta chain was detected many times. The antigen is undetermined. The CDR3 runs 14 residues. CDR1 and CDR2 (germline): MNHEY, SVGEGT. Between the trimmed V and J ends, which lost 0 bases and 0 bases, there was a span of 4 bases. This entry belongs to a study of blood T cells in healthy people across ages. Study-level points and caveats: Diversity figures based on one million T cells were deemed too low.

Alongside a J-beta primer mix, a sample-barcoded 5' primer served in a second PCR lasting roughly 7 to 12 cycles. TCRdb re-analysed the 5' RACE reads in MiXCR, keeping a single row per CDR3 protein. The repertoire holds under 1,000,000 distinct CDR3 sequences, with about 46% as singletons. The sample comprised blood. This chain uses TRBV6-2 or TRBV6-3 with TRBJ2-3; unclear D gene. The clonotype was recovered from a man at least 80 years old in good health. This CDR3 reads CASSYSTSTDTQYF. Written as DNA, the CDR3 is TGTGCCAGCAGTTACTCGACTAGCACAGATACGCAGTATTTT.